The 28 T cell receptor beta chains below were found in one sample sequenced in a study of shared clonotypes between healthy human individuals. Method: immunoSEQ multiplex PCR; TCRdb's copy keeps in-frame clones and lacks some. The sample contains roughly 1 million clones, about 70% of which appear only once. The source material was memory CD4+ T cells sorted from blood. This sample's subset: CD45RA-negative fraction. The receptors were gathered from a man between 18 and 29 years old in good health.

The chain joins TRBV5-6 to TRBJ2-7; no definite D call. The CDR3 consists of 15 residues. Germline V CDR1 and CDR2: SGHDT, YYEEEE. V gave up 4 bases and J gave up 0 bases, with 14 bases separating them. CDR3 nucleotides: TGTGCCAGCAGCCCTTACAGCGTTAGCTCCTACGAGCAGTACTTC. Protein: CASSPYSVSSYEQYF.

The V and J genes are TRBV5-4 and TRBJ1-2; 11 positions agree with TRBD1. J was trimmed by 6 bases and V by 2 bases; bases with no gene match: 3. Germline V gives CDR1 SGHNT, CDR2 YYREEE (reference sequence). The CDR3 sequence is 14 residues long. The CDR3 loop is CASSLPGQGDGYTF. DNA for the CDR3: TGTGCCAGCAGCTTACCGGGACAGGGGGATGGCTACACCTTC.

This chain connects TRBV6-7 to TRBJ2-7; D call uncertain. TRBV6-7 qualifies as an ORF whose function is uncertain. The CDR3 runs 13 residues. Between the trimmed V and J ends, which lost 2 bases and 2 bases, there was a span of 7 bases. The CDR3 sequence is CASSYRVTYEQYF. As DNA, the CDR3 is TGTGCCAGCAGTTACAGGGTAACCTACGAGCAGTACTTC.

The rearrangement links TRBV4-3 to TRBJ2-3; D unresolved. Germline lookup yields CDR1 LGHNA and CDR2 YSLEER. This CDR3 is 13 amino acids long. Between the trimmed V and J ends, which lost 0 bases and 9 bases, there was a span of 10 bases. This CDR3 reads CASSQDFPSTQYF. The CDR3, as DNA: TGCGCCAGCAGCCAAGATTTCCCTTCGACGCAGTATTTT.

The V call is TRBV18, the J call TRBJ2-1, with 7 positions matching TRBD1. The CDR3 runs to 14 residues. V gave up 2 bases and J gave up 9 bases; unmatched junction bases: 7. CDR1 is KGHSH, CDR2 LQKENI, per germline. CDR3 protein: CASSPGTVSFEQFF. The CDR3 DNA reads TGTGCCAGCTCACCAGGGACAGTCAGTTTTGAGCAGTTCTTC.

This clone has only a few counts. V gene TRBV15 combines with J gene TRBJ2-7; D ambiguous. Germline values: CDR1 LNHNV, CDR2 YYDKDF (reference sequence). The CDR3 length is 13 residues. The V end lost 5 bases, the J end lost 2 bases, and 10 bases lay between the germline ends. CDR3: CATSDGEAYEQYF. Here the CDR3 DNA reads TGTGCCACCAGCGACGGTGAAGCCTACGAGCAGTACTTC.

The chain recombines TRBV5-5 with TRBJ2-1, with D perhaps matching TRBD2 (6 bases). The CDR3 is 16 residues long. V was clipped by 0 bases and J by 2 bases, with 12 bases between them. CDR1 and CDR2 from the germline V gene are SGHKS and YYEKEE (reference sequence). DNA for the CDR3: TGTGCCAGCAGCTTGGGCGGGACCCCCGCCTACAATGAGCAGTTCTTC. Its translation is CASSLGGTPAYNEQFF.

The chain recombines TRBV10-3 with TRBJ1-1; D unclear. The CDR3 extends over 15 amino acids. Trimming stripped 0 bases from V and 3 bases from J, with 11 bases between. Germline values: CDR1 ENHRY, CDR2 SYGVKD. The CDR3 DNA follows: TGTGCCATCAGTGAGTCGGCGGTGGGCTACACTGAAGCTTTCTTT. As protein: CAISESAVGYTEAFF.

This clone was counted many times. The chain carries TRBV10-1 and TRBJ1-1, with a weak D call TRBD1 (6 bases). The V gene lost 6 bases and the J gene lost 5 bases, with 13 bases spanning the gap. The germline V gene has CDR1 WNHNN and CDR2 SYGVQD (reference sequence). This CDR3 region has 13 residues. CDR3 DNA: TGCGCCAGCAGCTCGGACAGAGGGACTGAAGCTTTCTTT. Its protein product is CASSSDRGTEAFF.

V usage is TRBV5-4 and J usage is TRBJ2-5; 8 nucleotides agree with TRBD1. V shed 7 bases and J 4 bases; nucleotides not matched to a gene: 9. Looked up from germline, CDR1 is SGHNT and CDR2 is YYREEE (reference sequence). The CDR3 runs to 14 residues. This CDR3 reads CASGGAQGGETQYF. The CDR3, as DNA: TGTGCCAGCGGAGGGGCACAGGGGGGAGAGACCCAGTACTTC.

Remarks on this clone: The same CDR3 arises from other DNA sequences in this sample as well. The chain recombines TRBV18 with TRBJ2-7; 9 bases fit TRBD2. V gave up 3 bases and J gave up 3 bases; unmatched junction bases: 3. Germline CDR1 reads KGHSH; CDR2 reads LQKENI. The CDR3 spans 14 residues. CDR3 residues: CASSPSGGYYEQYF. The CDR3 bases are TGTGCCAGCTCACCTAGCGGGGGTTACTACGAGCAGTACTTC.

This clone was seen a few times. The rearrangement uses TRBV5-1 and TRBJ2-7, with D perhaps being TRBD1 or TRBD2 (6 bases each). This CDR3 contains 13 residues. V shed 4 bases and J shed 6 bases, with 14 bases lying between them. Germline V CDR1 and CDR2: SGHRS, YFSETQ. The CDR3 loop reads CASSHREDREQYF. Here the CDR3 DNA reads TGCGCCAGCAGCCACAGGGAGGACCGCGAGCAGTACTTC. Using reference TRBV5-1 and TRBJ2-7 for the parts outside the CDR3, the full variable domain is KAGVTQTPRYLIKTRGQQVTLSCSPISGHRSVSWYQQTPGQGLQFLFEYFSETQRNKGNFPGRFSGRQFSNSRSEMNVSTLELGDSALYLCASSHREDREQYFGPGTRLTVT.

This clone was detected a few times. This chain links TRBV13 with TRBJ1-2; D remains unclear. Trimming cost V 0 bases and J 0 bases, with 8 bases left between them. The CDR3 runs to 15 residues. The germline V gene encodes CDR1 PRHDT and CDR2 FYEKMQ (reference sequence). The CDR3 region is CASSLGRRTNYGYTF. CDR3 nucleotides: TGTGCCAGCAGCTTAGGCCGCAGGACTAACTATGGCTACACCTTC.

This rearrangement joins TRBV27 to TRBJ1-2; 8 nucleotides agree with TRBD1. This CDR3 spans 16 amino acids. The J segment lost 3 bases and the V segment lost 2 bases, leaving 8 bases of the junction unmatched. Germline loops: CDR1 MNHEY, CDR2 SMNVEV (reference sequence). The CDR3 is CASSLSLGRGHYGYTF. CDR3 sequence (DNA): TGTGCCAGCAGTTTAAGTTTGGGCAGGGGGCACTATGGCTACACCTTC.

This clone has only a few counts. CDR3 in amino acids: CAISDVGVGTEAFF. The CDR3 DNA reads TGTGCCATCAGTGACGTAGGGGTCGGGACTGAAGCTTTCTTT. This chain connects TRBV10-3 to TRBJ1-1, with TRBD1 as a possible D gene (5 bases). This CDR3 comprises 14 residues. The germline V gene encodes CDR1 ENHRY and CDR2 SYGVKD. V lost 3 bases and J 5 bases, leaving 13 bases between the germline ends.

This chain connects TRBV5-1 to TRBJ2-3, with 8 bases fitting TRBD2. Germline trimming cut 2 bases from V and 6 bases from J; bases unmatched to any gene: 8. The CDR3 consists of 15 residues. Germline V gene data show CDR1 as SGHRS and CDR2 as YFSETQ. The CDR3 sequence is CASSLQAGVGDTQYF. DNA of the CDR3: TGCGCCAGCAGCTTACAAGCGGGAGTGGGGGATACGCAGTATTTT.

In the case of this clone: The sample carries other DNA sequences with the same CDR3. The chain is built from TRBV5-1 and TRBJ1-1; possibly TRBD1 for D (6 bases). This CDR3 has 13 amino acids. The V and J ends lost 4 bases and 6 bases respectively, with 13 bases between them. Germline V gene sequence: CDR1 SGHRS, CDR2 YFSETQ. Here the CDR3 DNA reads TGCGCCAGCAGCCCGACCGGGGGCCCTGAAGCTTTCTTT. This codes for CASSPTGGPEAFF.

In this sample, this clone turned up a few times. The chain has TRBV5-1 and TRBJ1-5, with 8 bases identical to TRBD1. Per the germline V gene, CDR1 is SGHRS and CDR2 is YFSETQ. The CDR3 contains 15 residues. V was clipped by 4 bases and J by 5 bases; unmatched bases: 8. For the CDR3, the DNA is TGCGCCAGCAGCACAGGACAGGGTGTGGATCAGCCCCAGCATTTT. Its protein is CASSTGQGVDQPQHF.

This chain's CDR3 is CASSLGQGQETEAFF. In nucleotides, the CDR3 is TGTGCCAGCAGCCTCGGCCAGGGGCAAGAGACTGAAGCTTTCTTT. The V and J genes are TRBV21-1 and TRBJ1-1; TRBD1 was called by the table and not checked on the DNA. TRBV21-1 is described as a pseudogene. This CDR3 has 15 residues.

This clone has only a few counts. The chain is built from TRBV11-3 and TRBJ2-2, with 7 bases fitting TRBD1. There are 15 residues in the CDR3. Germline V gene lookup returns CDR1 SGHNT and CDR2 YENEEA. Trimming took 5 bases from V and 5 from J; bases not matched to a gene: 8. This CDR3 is CASSPARGLTGELFF. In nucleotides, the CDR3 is TGTGCCAGCAGCCCCGCGAGGGGGCTTACCGGGGAGCTGTTTTTT. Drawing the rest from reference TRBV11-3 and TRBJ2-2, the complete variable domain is EAGVVQSPRYKIIEKKQPVAFWCNPISGHNTLYWYLQNLGQGPELLIRYENEEAVDDSQLPKDRFSAERLKGVDSTLKIQPAELGDSAVYLCASSPARGLTGELFFGEGSRLTVL.

CDR3 nucleotide sequence: TGTGCCAGCAGCTTGCTCCTCAGGGGGGGAAATAGCGAGCAGTACTTC. Protein sequence: CASSLLLRGGNSEQYF. This chain uses TRBV5-6 with TRBJ2-7; D possibly uses TRBD1 or TRBD2 (7 bases each). The CDR3 spans 16 residues. V gave up 1 base and J gave up 6 bases, with 20 bases separating them. CDR1 and CDR2 from the germline V gene are SGHDT and YYEEEE.

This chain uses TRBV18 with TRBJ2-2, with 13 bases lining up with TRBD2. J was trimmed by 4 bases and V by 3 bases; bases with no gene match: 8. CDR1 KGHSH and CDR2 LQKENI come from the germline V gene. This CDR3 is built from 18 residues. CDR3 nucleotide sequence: TGTGCCAGCTCACCCCTAAGTGGACTAGCGGGAGCCACCGGGGAGCTGTTTTTT. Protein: CASSPLSGLAGATGELFF. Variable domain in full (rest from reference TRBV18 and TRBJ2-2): NAGVMQNPRHLVRRRGQEARLRCSPMKGHSHVYWYRQLPEEGLKFMVYLQKENIIDESGMPKERFSAEFPKEGPSILRIQQVVRGDSAAYFCASSPLSGLAGATGELFFGEGSRLTVL.

The CDR3 DNA is TGTGCCAGCAGCCCATCCGGGATACCTGCGAACACCGGGGAGCTGTTTTTT. This codes for CASSPSGIPANTGELFF. V usage is TRBV7-3 and J usage is TRBJ2-2; the D gene is possibly TRBD2 (5 bases). The germline CDR1 and CDR2 sequences are SGHTA and FQGTGA. Deletions cut 5 bases from V and 0 bases from J, with 16 bases between. The CDR3 sequence is 17 residues long.

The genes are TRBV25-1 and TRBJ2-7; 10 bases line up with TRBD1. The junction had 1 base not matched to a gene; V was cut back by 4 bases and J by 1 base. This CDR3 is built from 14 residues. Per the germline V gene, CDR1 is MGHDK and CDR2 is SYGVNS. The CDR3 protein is CASSAGQGSYEQYF. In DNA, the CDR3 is TGTGCCAGCAGTGCGGGACAGGGGTCCTACGAGCAGTACTTC.

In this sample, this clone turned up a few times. In nucleotides, the CDR3 is TGTGCCAGCGGCTTAGGGGACAGGGTTTCCGGCGAGCAGTACTTC. Translation: CASGLGDRVSGEQYF. The V gene is TRBV28, the J gene TRBJ2-7; 9 nucleotides agree with TRBD1. With 8 bases clipped from V and 6 bases from J, the junction kept 14 bases outside the gene matches. The germline V gene encodes CDR1 MDHEN and CDR2 SYDVKM. This CDR3 has 15 residues. The full variable domain, with the rest looked up from reference TRBV28 and TRBJ2-7, is DVKVTQSSRYLVKRTGEKVFLECVQDMDHENMFWYRQDPGLGLRLIYFSYDVKMKEKGDIPEGYSVSREKKERFSLILESASTNQTSMYLCASGLGDRVSGEQYFGPGTRLTVT.

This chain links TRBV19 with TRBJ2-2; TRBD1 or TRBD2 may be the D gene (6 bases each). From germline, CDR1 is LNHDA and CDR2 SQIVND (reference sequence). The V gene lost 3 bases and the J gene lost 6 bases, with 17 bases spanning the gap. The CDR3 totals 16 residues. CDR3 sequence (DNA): TGTGCCAGTAGTATCCCCCGCGGGACACAGCCCGGGGAGCTGTTTTTT. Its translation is CASSIPRGTQPGELFF.

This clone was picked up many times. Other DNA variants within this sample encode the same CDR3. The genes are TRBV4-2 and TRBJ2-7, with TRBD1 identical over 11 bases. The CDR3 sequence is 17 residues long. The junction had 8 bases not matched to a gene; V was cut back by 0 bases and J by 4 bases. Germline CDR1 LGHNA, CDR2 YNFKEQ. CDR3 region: CASSQDFIGQGAYEQYF. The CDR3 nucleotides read TGTGCCAGCAGCCAAGATTTCATTGGACAGGGGGCTTACGAGCAGTACTTC.

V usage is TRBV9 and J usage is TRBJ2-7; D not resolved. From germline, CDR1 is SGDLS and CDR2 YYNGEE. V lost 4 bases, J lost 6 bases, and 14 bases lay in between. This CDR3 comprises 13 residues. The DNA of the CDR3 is TGTGCCAGCAGCTGGAGTGGGGTGGGCGAGCAGTACTTC. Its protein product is CASSWSGVGEQYF.